This T cell receptor beta chain appears in the sequencing data of a study of T-cell reconstitution after alpha-beta-depleted transplantation in children. Study conclusions and caveats: Alpha-beta T cells about two months after transplant reportedly derived from several hundred expanded graft clones. Surviving recipient T cells and intrathymic progenitors accounted for some patients' high TCRbeta diversity at day 60. One year after transplant, T-cell counts and diversity came mostly from newly produced T cells.

This clonotype appeared many times. Antigen unknown. It was with unique molecular identifiers that the TCRbeta library was prepared. TCRdb used MiXCR to reprocess the PCR reads, holding one entry per CDR3 protein. The data contain about 200,000 distinct CDR3 sequences, around 7% of them singletons. This receptor was obtained from a boy aged 2 to 10 with acute lymphoblastic leukemia, due to receive a stem cell transplant. Material: PBMCs, obtained before TCRalphabeta/CD19-depleted stem cell transplant.

CDR3 DNA: TGTGCCAGCAGTTCTCTGCAGGCTGGCTACACCTTC. As protein: CASSSLQAGYTF. The rearrangement uses TRBV12-3 or TRBV12-4 and TRBJ1-2; D not certain. Trimming pared 4 bases from V and 7 bases from J, leaving 10 bases between. There are 12 residues in the CDR3.